One and the same sample provided the 4 T cell receptor beta chains below, sequenced in a study of shared clonotypes between healthy human individuals. CD45RO-negative CD8 cells positively selected for CCR7 made up the naive population, which excluded terminally differentiated effector memory CD45RA+ cells. Only in-frame clones appear in the TCRdb table, and some are missing; sequencing was by immunoSEQ multiplex PCR. The profile shows some 2.1 million clones, approximately 94% of them singletons. The sequenced material came from naive CD8+ T cells sorted from blood. The receptors were sampled from a man aged 18 to 30 in good health.

The V call is TRBV5-6, the J call TRBJ1-1; D is undetermined. The germline V gene encodes CDR1 SGHDT and CDR2 YYEEEE. This CDR3 is built from 15 residues. Trimming cost V 4 bases and J 6 bases, with 19 bases left between them. CDR3 sequence: CASSRQRTVVPEAFF. CDR3 sequence (DNA): TGTGCCAGCAGCAGGCAACGGACCGTTGTGCCTGAAGCTTTCTTT.

This sequence joins TRBV10-3 and TRBJ1-4; D is unclear. CDR3 length: 13 amino acids. Germline loops: CDR1 ENHRY, CDR2 SYGVKD. Between the trimmed V and J ends, which lost 2 bases and 7 bases, there was a span of 8 bases. The CDR3 spells CAISEPGSEKLFF. CDR3 in DNA: TGTGCCATCAGTGAGCCGGGGAGTGAAAAACTGTTTTTT.

This sequence joins TRBV6-5 and TRBJ1-2; no clear D gene. This CDR3 region has 15 residues. CDR1 is MNHEY, CDR2 SVGAGI, per germline. The V end was cut by 2 bases, the J end by 4 bases, with 14 bases between. CDR3 sequence: CASSYGEGIAYGYTF. For the CDR3, the DNA is TGTGCCAGCAGTTACGGTGAAGGCATCGCCTATGGCTACACCTTC.

In regard to this clone: Other DNA sequences in the same sample also yield this CDR3. The J gene is TRBJ2-2, the V gene TRBV11-3; D uncertain. Germline lookup yields CDR1 SGHNT and CDR2 YENEEA. This CDR3 is built from 12 residues. Between the trimmed V and J ends, which lost 2 bases and 3 bases, there was a span of 1 base. The CDR3 reads CASSLYTGELFF. The CDR3 nucleotides are TGTGCCAGCAGCTTATACACCGGGGAGCTGTTTTTT.